Sequencing of this TCR beta chain was carried out in a study of T-cell memory formation after mild COVID-19. Whole-study findings and limits: A balance of CD4 and CD8 characterized clones contracting day 15 to 85, whereas later expanders leaned CD4+.

V lost 5 bases and J lost 5; bases outside the gene matches: 4. The V gene's germline CDR1 is SGHTA and CDR2 FQGNSA. There are 13 residues in the CDR3. This clonotype was recorded at least ten times. Its specificity is unknown. 5'RACE primed from the constant segment yielded TCR alpha and TCR beta cDNA libraries bearing sample barcodes and UMIs. TCRdb redid the calling of the 5' RACE reads with MiXCR, one entry per CDR3 protein. Among approximately 290,000 distinct CDR3 sequences, just under 20% were seen once, and the ten largest hold about 21%. The source material was PBMCs or a T cell subset sorted from them (not recorded which). The sequence derives from a man younger than 35 who had mild COVID-19 (a few samples of this study predate the infection). Cell type and time point are not known. This chain links TRBV7-2 with TRBJ2-5; 8 bases line up with TRBD2. This CDR3 reads CASSRSGVETQYF. CDR3 DNA sequence: TGTGCCAGCAGCCGTAGCGGGGTGGAGACCCAGTACTTC. The full variable domain, rest sourced from reference TRBV7-2 and TRBJ2-5, is GAGVSQSPSNKVTEKGKDVELRCDPISGHTALYWYRQSLGQGLEFLIYFQGNSAPDKSGLPSDRFSAERTGGSVSTLTIQRTQQEDSAVYLCASSRSGVETQYFGPGTRLLVL.